These T cell receptor beta chains were read from a single sample in a study of cytomegalovirus exposure and HLA in healthy donors. The repertoire was sequenced with immunoSEQ multiplex PCR; TCRdb's copy has only in-frame clones and lacks some. This sample carries 150,000 to 200,000 clones, 75% to 85% of them seen once, and the ten largest clones take about 13%. Material: PBMCs. These receptors originate from a woman aged 50 to 65 in good health and CMV-seropositive. Both conserved end residues are part of each CDR3. The D gene is left open where the match is weak. Only some rows state a clone size, as once, few, many or a class for expanded clones.

V gene: TRBV6-1; J gene: TRBJ1-5; D gene: .; clone size: .; CDR3 protein: CASSAKVGGNQPQHF; CDR3 DNA: TGTGCCAGCAGTGCCAAGGTGGGGGGGAATCAGCCCCAGCATTTT
V gene: TRBV16; J gene: TRBJ1-1; D gene: .; clone size: .; CDR3 protein: CASSQSYLMNTEAFF; CDR3 DNA: TGTGCCAGCAGCCAATCCTACCTCATGAACACTGAAGCTTTCTTT
V gene: TRBV10-1; J gene: TRBJ2-2; D gene: .; clone size: .; CDR3 protein: CASSEDPQVTGELFF; CDR3 DNA: TGCGCCAGCAGTGAGGATCCTCAGGTCACCGGGGAGCTGTTTTTT
V gene: TRBV5-4; J gene: TRBJ2-7; D gene: TRBD1; clone size: .; CDR3 protein: CASSLMTGGYEQYF; CDR3 DNA: TGTGCCAGCAGCTTGATGACAGGGGGCTACGAGCAGTACTTC
V gene: TRBV7-3; J gene: TRBJ2-3; D gene: .; clone size: few; CDR3 protein: CASSLMEGDTQYF; CDR3 DNA: TGTGCCAGCAGCTTGATGGAGGGAGATACGCAGTATTTT
V gene: TRBV7-9; J gene: TRBJ2-5; D gene: .; clone size: .; CDR3 protein: CASSLAHRRETQYF; CDR3 DNA: TGTGCCAGCAGCTTAGCCCATAGGCGGGAGACCCAGTACTTC
V gene: TRBV5-1; J gene: TRBJ1-2; D gene: .; clone size: .; CDR3 protein: CASSPDSGIGYTF; CDR3 DNA: TGCGCCAGCAGCCCAGACTCCGGGATTGGCTACACCTTC
V gene: TRBV11-3; J gene: TRBJ2-3; D gene: .; clone size: .; CDR3 protein: CASSYSGDTQYF; CDR3 DNA: TGTGCCAGCAGCTATAGCGGAGATACGCAGTATTTT
V gene: TRBV27; J gene: TRBJ1-4; D gene: .; clone size: .; CDR3 protein: CASSLGNVGGPNEKLFF; CDR3 DNA: TGTGCCAGCAGCTTAGGGAACGTGGGGGGACCTAATGAAAAACTGTTTTTT
V gene: TRBV11-3; J gene: TRBJ2-7; D gene: .; clone size: few; CDR3 protein: CASSLGSGQYYEQYF; CDR3 DNA: TGTGCCAGCAGCTTAGGGTCAGGACAGTACTACGAGCAGTACTTC
V gene: TRBV19; J gene: TRBJ1-4; D gene: .; clone size: .; CDR3 protein: CASSIQGQGEKLFF; CDR3 DNA: TGTGCCAGTAGTATACAGGGGCAGGGTGAAAAACTGTTTTTT
V gene: TRBV7-9; J gene: TRBJ1-1; D gene: .; clone size: .; CDR3 protein: CASSLGRDLDEALF; CDR3 DNA: TGTGCCAGCAGCTTGGGCAGGGATTTGGATGAAGCTCTCTTT
V gene: TRBV6-1; J gene: TRBJ2-7; D gene: TRBD2; clone size: .; CDR3 protein: CASSDVGRSGDSYEQYF; CDR3 DNA: TGTGCCAGCAGTGACGTGGGGAGGAGCGGGGATTCCTACGAGCAGTACTTC
V gene: TRBV4-1; J gene: TRBJ1-1; D gene: .; clone size: .; CDR3 protein: CASSQWTGGDTEAFF; CDR3 DNA: TGCGCCAGCAGCCAATGGACCGGAGGTGACACTGAAGCTTTCTTT
V gene: TRBV4-2; J gene: TRBJ1-1; D gene: .; clone size: .; CDR3 protein: CASSPHGEMNTEAFF; CDR3 DNA: TGTGCCAGCAGCCCCCACGGAGAAATGAACACTGAAGCTTTCTTT
V gene: TRBV18; J gene: TRBJ2-1; D gene: .; clone size: .; CDR3 protein: CASSPGQVLVNEQFF; CDR3 DNA: TGTGCCAGCTCACCCGGACAAGTCCTCGTTAATGAGCAGTTCTTC
V gene: TRBV19; J gene: TRBJ2-4; D gene: TRBD1; clone size: .; CDR3 protein: CASSPRQGTKNIQYF; CDR3 DNA: TGTGCCAGTAGTCCGCGACAGGGTACCAAAAACATTCAGTACTTC
V gene: TRBV18; J gene: TRBJ2-7; D gene: TRBD1; clone size: .; CDR3 protein: CASSPTPPTGIFYEQYF; CDR3 DNA: TGTGCCAGCTCACCAACCCCCCCGACAGGGATCTTCTACGAGCAGTACTTC
V gene: TRBV7-9; J gene: TRBJ2-3; D gene: TRBD2; clone size: .; CDR3 protein: CASSPGTSPSNF; CDR3 DNA: TGTGCCAGTAGCCCCGGGACTAGCCCCTCGAATTTT
V gene: TRBV10-3; J gene: TRBJ1-1; D gene: .; clone size: .; CDR3 protein: CAIIGALGTEAFF; CDR3 DNA: TGTGCCATCATTGGGGCATTGGGCACTGAAGCTTTCTTT
V gene: TRBV13; J gene: TRBJ1-4; D gene: TRBD1; clone size: .; CDR3 protein: CASSSNRGANEKLFF; CDR3 DNA: TGTGCCAGCAGCTCTAACAGGGGAGCTAATGAAAAACTGTTTTTT
V gene: TRBV5-1; J gene: TRBJ2-5; D gene: .; clone size: .; CDR3 protein: CASSSTPGGETQYF; CDR3 DNA: TGCGCCAGCAGCTCCACCCCCGGGGGAGAGACCCAGTACTTC
V gene: TRBV7-3; J gene: TRBJ2-3; D gene: .; clone size: .; CDR3 protein: CASSLIPNTDTQYF; CDR3 DNA: TGTGCCAGCAGCTTAATCCCCAACACAGATACGCAGTATTTT
V gene: TRBV5-1; J gene: TRBJ2-3; D gene: TRBD2; clone size: once; CDR3 protein: CASSLTGASGGANTQYF; CDR3 DNA: TGCGCCAGCAGCTTGACGGGTGCTAGCGGGGGGGCTAATACGCAGTATTTT
V gene: TRBV9; J gene: TRBJ2-2; D gene: TRBD1; clone size: .; CDR3 protein: CASGGTGFTGELFF; CDR3 DNA: TGTGCCAGTGGCGGGACAGGATTCACCGGGGAGCTGTTTTTT
V gene: TRBV30; J gene: TRBJ2-7; D gene: .; clone size: .; CDR3 protein: CAWSWKTGIYEQYF; CDR3 DNA: TGTGCCTGGAGTTGGAAGACAGGAATCTACGAGCAGTACTTC
V gene: TRBV7-9; J gene: TRBJ2-7; D gene: .; clone size: .; CDR3 protein: CASSPKTGGPPKQYF; CDR3 DNA: TGTGCCAGCAGCCCCAAGACGGGGGGCCCACCAAAGCAGTACTTC
V gene: TRBV19; J gene: TRBJ2-5; D gene: .; clone size: .; CDR3 protein: CASSIDLTEETQYF; CDR3 DNA: TGTGCCAGTAGTATAGATCTCACAGAAGAGACCCAGTACTTC
V gene: TRBV11-3; J gene: TRBJ2-5; D gene: .; clone size: .; CDR3 protein: CASSISQGHETQYF; CDR3 DNA: TGTGCCAGCAGCATATCACAGGGACACGAGACCCAGTACTTC
V gene: TRBV2; J gene: TRBJ1-5; D gene: .; clone size: few; CDR3 protein: CASSNVRLGDQPQHF; CDR3 DNA: TGTGCCAGCAGTAATGTCCGGTTGGGAGATCAGCCCCAGCATTTT
V gene: TRBV6-4; J gene: TRBJ1-3; D gene: .; clone size: .; CDR3 protein: CAMQRAGNTIYF; CDR3 DNA: TGTGCCATGCAGAGGGCTGGAAACACCATATATTTT
V gene: TRBV7-8; J gene: TRBJ2-5; D gene: TRBD2; clone size: once; CDR3 protein: CASSLGGGAKEQYF; CDR3 DNA: TGTGCCAGCAGCTTAGGCGGGGGGGCGAAAGAGCAGTACTTC
V gene: TRBV6-8; J gene: TRBJ2-2; D gene: .; clone size: .; CDR3 protein: CASRVGTPPLTTAGELFF; CDR3 DNA: TGTGCCAGCAGAGTGGGAACACCCCCCCTAACGACAGCCGGGGAGCTGTTTTTT
V gene: TRBV5-6; J gene: TRBJ2-5; D gene: TRBD1; clone size: .; CDR3 protein: CASSLVQGARETQYF; CDR3 DNA: TGTGCCAGCAGCTTGGTACAGGGGGCGCGGGAGACCCAGTACTTC
V gene: TRBV29-1; J gene: TRBJ1-2; D gene: TRBD1; clone size: .; CDR3 protein: CSVSNNLQGLGGYTF; CDR3 DNA: TGCAGCGTTTCTAATAATTTACAGGGGCTGGGGGGCTACACCTTC
V gene: TRBV18; J gene: TRBJ2-7; D gene: .; clone size: .; CDR3 protein: CASSPEAAVGGYEQYF; CDR3 DNA: TGTGCCAGCTCACCCGAAGCTGCTGTAGGGGGCTACGAGCAGTACTTC
V gene: TRBV18; J gene: TRBJ1-4; D gene: .; clone size: .; CDR3 protein: CASSLSRDLFF; CDR3 DNA: TGTGCCAGCTCGCTCTCTAGAGATCTGTTTTTT
V gene: TRBV29-1; J gene: TRBJ1-2; D gene: .; clone size: .; CDR3 protein: CSVEDEWSGYTF; CDR3 DNA: TGCAGCGTTGAAGATGAGTGGTCCGGCTACACCTTC
V gene: TRBV4-2; J gene: TRBJ2-1; D gene: TRBD2; clone size: .; CDR3 protein: CASSQDLGGGAVEQFF; CDR3 DNA: TGTGCCAGCAGCCAAGATCTGGGCGGGGGGGCCGTTGAGCAGTTCTTC
V gene: TRBV30; J gene: TRBJ1-3; D gene: .; clone size: .; CDR3 protein: CAWTPQGYPGNTIYF; CDR3 DNA: TGTGCCTGGACCCCACAGGGATACCCTGGAAACACCATATATTTT
V gene: TRBV7-9; J gene: TRBJ1-1; D gene: .; clone size: .; CDR3 protein: CSSSSLKGRGNTEAFF; CDR3 DNA: TGTTCCAGCAGCTCTTTAAAAGGGAGAGGAAACACTGAAGCTTTCTTT
V gene: TRBV5-1; J gene: TRBJ2-7; D gene: .; clone size: once; CDR3 protein: CASSKAGGSSYEQYF; CDR3 DNA: TGCGCCAGCAGCAAAGCGGGCGGATCCTCCTACGAGCAGTACTTC
V gene: TRBV7-6; J gene: TRBJ1-4; D gene: TRBD1; clone size: .; CDR3 protein: CASSPGRQGGEKLFF; CDR3 DNA: TGTGCCAGCAGCCCCGGGAGACAGGGTGGTGAAAAACTGTTTTTT
V gene: TRBV19; J gene: TRBJ1-5; D gene: .; clone size: .; CDR3 protein: CASSPQGQAYSNQPQHF; CDR3 DNA: TGTGCCAGTAGTCCCCAGGGGCAGGCCTATAGCAATCAGCCCCAGCATTTT
V gene: TRBV7-2; J gene: TRBJ2-3; D gene: TRBD2; clone size: .; CDR3 protein: CASSSKRGILYSTDTQYF; CDR3 DNA: TGTGCCAGCAGCTCCAAGCGGGGTATCCTCTATAGCACAGATACGCAGTATTTT
V gene: TRBV29-1; J gene: TRBJ1-1; D gene: TRBD1; clone size: .; CDR3 protein: CSALLGQGAGWNTEAFF; CDR3 DNA: TGCAGCGCCCTTTTGGGACAGGGGGCCGGGTGGAACACTGAAGCTTTCTTT
V gene: TRBV18; J gene: TRBJ2-1; D gene: .; clone size: .; CDR3 protein: CASSLLAGFYNEQFF; CDR3 DNA: TGTGCCAGCTCACTCCTCGCGGGATTCTACAATGAGCAGTTCTTC
V gene: TRBV5-5; J gene: TRBJ2-7; D gene: TRBD2; clone size: .; CDR3 protein: CASSFGLEFEQYF; CDR3 DNA: TGTGCCAGCAGCTTCGGACTAGAGTTCGAGCAGTACTTC
V gene: TRBV5-1; J gene: TRBJ2-7; D gene: TRBD1; clone size: .; CDR3 protein: CASSWDRGQGQYF; CDR3 DNA: TGCGCCAGCAGCTGGGACAGGGGGCAAGGGCAGTACTTC
V gene: TRBV7-8; J gene: TRBJ2-1; D gene: .; clone size: .; CDR3 protein: CASIRERGPTADEQFF; CDR3 DNA: TGTGCCAGCATCCGTGAACGGGGTCCAACAGCGGATGAGCAGTTCTTC
V gene: TRBV6-1; J gene: TRBJ2-5; D gene: TRBD1; clone size: .; CDR3 protein: CASSVSGQGFGETQYF; CDR3 DNA: TGTGCCAGCAGTGTTTCGGGACAGGGTTTTGGAGAGACCCAGTACTTC
V gene: TRBV29-1; J gene: TRBJ2-7; D gene: TRBD1; clone size: once; CDR3 protein: CSATGTGNEQYF; CDR3 DNA: TGCAGCGCAACTGGGACAGGGAACGAGCAGTACTTC
V gene: TRBV30; J gene: TRBJ2-3; D gene: TRBD2; clone size: .; CDR3 protein: CAWRQRGGRTDTQYF; CDR3 DNA: TGTGCCTGGAGGCAGCGGGGGGGCAGGACAGATACGCAGTATTTT
V gene: TRBV19; J gene: TRBJ2-1; D gene: TRBD1; clone size: .; CDR3 protein: CASSLPGQGYNEQFF; CDR3 DNA: TGTGCCAGTAGTCTTCCAGGACAGGGGTACAATGAGCAGTTCTTC